This T cell receptor beta chain was identified during a study of T cell responses to AZD1222 COVID-19 vaccine. Broader study findings: White British ancestry dominated among donors, who included more females, and clonal diversity was possibly underestimated.

This table comes from immunoSEQ multiplex PCR, and its TCRdb copy is limited to in-frame clones, with some not included. The sample holds 150,000 to 200,000 clones; about 91% are singletons and the top ten take less than 2.5%. Regarding this clone: Its antigen is unidentified.

This CDR3 is built from 15 residues. Germline V gives CDR1 LNHDA, CDR2 SQIVND (reference sequence). V shed 5 bases, J shed 4 bases, and the junction held 5 bases outside the gene matches. The chain employs TRBV19 and TRBJ2-1, with 10 bases aligning to TRBD2. The origin of this receptor is an adult in good health. This material consisted of peripheral blood, taken on day 0 of AZD1222 vaccination. The CDR3 sequence: CASSVASGSYNEQFF. CDR3 nucleotides: TGTGCCAGTAGTGTGGCTAGCGGGAGTTACAATGAGCAGTTCTTC. Together with reference TRBV19 and TRBJ2-1, the CDR3 gives the full variable domain: DGGITQSPKYLFRKEGQNVTLSCEQNLNHDAMYWYRQDPGQGLRLIYYSQIVNDFQKGDIAEGYSVSREKKESFPLTVTSAQKNPTAFYLCASSVASGSYNEQFFGPGTRLTVL.